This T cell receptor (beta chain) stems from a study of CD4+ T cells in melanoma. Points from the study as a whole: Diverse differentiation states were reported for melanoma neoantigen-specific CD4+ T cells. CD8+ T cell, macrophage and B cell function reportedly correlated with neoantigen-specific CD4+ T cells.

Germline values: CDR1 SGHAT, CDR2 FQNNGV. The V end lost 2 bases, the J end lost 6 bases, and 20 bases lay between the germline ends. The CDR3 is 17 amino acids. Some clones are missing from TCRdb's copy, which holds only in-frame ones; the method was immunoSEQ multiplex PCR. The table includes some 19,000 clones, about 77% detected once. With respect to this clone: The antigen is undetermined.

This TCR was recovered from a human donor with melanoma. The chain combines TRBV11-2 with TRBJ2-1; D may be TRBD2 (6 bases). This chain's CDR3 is CASSLRSTGLARNEQFF. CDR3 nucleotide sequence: TGTGCCAGCAGCTTAAGATCCACGGGACTCGCCCGCAATGAGCAGTTCTTC.